These 30 T cell receptor beta chains were sequenced from one sample in a study of T cell clonality in common variable immunodeficiency. Profiling relied on immunoSEQ multiplex PCR, and the TCRdb table lists in-frame clones only, not all of them. This sample carries about 52,000 clones and no singletons, and around 2% goes to the top ten. Sequencing input: peripheral blood mononuclear cells. The receptors come from a person aged 18 to 70 in good health.

This clone was counted many times. The read terminates 3 residues ahead of where the CDR3 ends, so the germline J gene completes it. This chain connects TRBV30 to TRBJ1-5, with 9 bases aligning to TRBD1. With 4 bases clipped from V and 7 bases from J, the junction kept 8 bases outside the gene matches. The CDR3 runs to 14 residues. Per the germline V gene, CDR1 is GTSNPN and CDR2 is SVGIG (reference sequence). The CDR3 spells CAWTLQGARQPQHF. CDR3 bases read: TGTGCCTGGACCCTACAGGGGGCAAGGCAGCCC.

On this clone: The sequence runs out 3 residues before the end of the CDR3; the remainder is reconstructed from the germline J gene. This chain connects TRBV5-4 to TRBJ2-7, with 9 bases aligning to TRBD1. The CDR3 consists of 14 residues. Germline V CDR1 and CDR2: SGHNT, YYREEE (reference sequence). V lost 1 base and J lost 4; bases outside the gene matches: 3. The covered CDR3 bases are TGTGCCAGCAGCTTGCGGGACAGGGAGTACGAG. Residues: CASSLRDREYE. From start to end, the CDR3 is CASSLRDREYEQYF.

There are many counts of this clone. Read sequence stops 3 residues before the CDR3 end, and the germline J gene provides the missing end. This chain connects TRBV5-1 to TRBJ1-1, with TRBD1 matching 11 bases. V lost 0 bases and J lost 3; bases outside the gene matches: 1. Germline CDR1 is SGHRS and CDR2 is YFSETQ. This CDR3 region has 15 residues. CDR3 bases read: TGCGCCAGCAGCTTGGGGACAGGGGGCTACACTGAA. Its protein is CASSLGTGGYTE. The whole CDR3 sequence reads CASSLGTGGYTEAFF.

This clone was counted many times. The sequenced fragment ends 3 residues before the CDR3 boundary, so the rest is inferred from the germline J gene. V is TRBV14 and J is TRBJ2-2; the match to TRBD2 covers 10 bases. The CDR3 length is 17 residues. CDR1 is SGHDN, CDR2 FVKESK, per germline. V shed 4 bases and J 6 bases; nucleotides not matched to a gene: 11. Here the CDR3 reads CASSPYPQAGGPGELFF. The CDR3 DNA, read in part, is TGTGCCAGCAGCCCCTACCCCCAAGCGGGAGGGCCCGGGGAG.

The table lists this clone with many counts. The missing CDR3 end, 3 residues past where the read stops, is filled in from the germline J gene. The rearrangement uses TRBV5-1 and TRBJ2-2; 12 bases match TRBD2. The CDR3 is 16 residues long. With V trimmed by 2 bases and J by 3 bases, 2 bases remained unmatched. The germline CDR1 and CDR2 sequences are SGHRS and YFSETQ. CDR3 loop: CASSFLAGGHTGELFF. The DNA read from the CDR3 is TGCGCCAGCAGCTTTCTAGCGGGGGGGCACACCGGGGAG.

At least ten counts were recorded for this clone. The read ends 3 residues before the CDR3 terminus; that terminus is restored from the germline J gene. The chain has TRBV20-1 and TRBJ2-2; 13 bases map to TRBD2. Germline CDR1 reads DFQATT; CDR2 reads SNEGSKA (reference sequence). The V and J ends lost 2 bases and 6 bases, in that order; junction bases with no gene match: 9. CDR3 length: 17 amino acids. The DNA read from the CDR3 is TGCAGTGCTAGATTTAGGACTAGCGGGAGATTCGCCGGGGAG. Protein sequence: CSARFRTSGRFAGE. The whole CDR3 protein is CSARFRTSGRFAGELFF.

This clone has at least ten counts. From the germline J gene comes the end of the CDR3, since the read stops 3 residues before it. J is TRBJ2-3 and V is TRBV5-1; TRBD2 aligns across 13 bases. Losses at the gene ends were 5 bases for V and 2 bases for J; bases not matched to a gene: 5. The CDR3 extends over 16 amino acids. CDR1 is SGHRS, CDR2 YFSETQ, per germline. The CDR3 protein is CASSRGTSGDTDTQYF. The part of the CDR3 DNA that was read is TGCGCCAGCAGTCGCGGGACTAGCGGGGACACAGATACG. Combining the CDR3 with reference TRBV5-1 and TRBJ2-3 gives the whole variable domain KAGVTQTPRYLIKTRGQQVTLSCSPISGHRSVSWYQQTPGQGLQFLFEYFSETQRNKGNFPGRFSGRQFSNSRSEMNVSTLELGDSALYLCASSRGTSGDTDTQYFGPGTRLTVL.

In its sample, this clone was seen a few times. Read data end 3 residues before the CDR3 end; the end is taken from the germline J gene. The chain combines TRBV2 with TRBJ2-2, with a weak D call TRBD2 (5 bases). Germline CDR1 reads SNHLY; CDR2 reads FYNNEI. This CDR3 region has 14 residues. V lost 7 bases, J lost 4 bases, and 13 bases lay in between. CDR3 DNA, as far as it was read: TGTGCCAGCAAGCTAGCTCAGAGCACCGGGGAG. Its translation: CASKLAQSTGE. The full CDR3 protein reads CASKLAQSTGELFF.

This clone occurred many times. This CDR3 reads CASSPGLAGHHEQYF. The DNA read from the CDR3 is TGTGCCAGCTCACCGGGACTAGCGGGACACCACGAG. This chain uses TRBV18 with TRBJ2-7, with TRBD2 matching 13 bases. The CDR3 is cut off 3 residues early in the read; its end comes from the germline J gene. The junction had 4 bases not matched to a gene; V was cut back by 3 bases and J by 5 bases. CDR1 is KGHSH, CDR2 LQKENI, per germline. The CDR3 has 15 residues.

This clone was observed a handful of times. The CDR3 extends 3 residues past the end of the read, so its final part is completed from the germline J gene. V is TRBV2 and J is TRBJ1-1, with 7 nucleotides matching TRBD1. This CDR3 comprises 14 residues. Unmatched junction bases numbered 13, after V lost 10 bases and J lost 5 bases. Per germline, CDR1 SNHLY and CDR2 FYNNEI. The CDR3 here is CATLFVTGETEAFF. The covered CDR3 bases are TGTGCCACCCTATTTGTCACAGGGGAGACTGAA. The complete variable domain, with remaining parts taken from reference TRBV2 and TRBJ1-1, reads EPEVTQTPSHQVTQMGQEVILRCVPISNHLYFYWYRQILGQKVEFLVSFYNNEISEKSEIFDDQFSVERPDGSNFTLKIRSTKLEDSAMYFCATLFVTGETEAFFGQGTRLTVV.

Ten or more counts support this clone. The read ends 3 residues shy of where the CDR3 ends; the end is completed using the germline J gene. V and J are TRBV5-1 and TRBJ2-2; 7 nucleotides match TRBD1. Looked up from germline, CDR1 is SGHRS and CDR2 is YFSETQ. The V and J ends lost 4 bases and 0 bases, in that order; junction bases with no gene match: 9. The CDR3 spans 17 residues. CDR3 loop: CASSLTGLRANTGELFF. The DNA read from the CDR3 is TGCGCCAGCAGCCTGACAGGGCTCAGAGCGAACACCGGGGAG.

This clone was seen ten or more times. Read sequence stops 3 residues before the CDR3 end, and the germline J gene provides the missing end. V gene TRBV12-3 or TRBV12-4 combines with J gene TRBJ2-5; a possible D gene is TRBD2 (6 bases). The CDR3 runs to 17 residues. V lost 2 bases and J lost 2, with 18 bases in between. The CDR3 here is CASSLSPSSGGQETQYF. CDR3 bases read: TGTGCCAGCAGTTTAAGCCCCAGTAGCGGAGGACAAGAGACC.

This clone occurred a few times. The read comes to an end 3 residues before the CDR3 does, leaving the germline J gene to fill in the end. The J gene is TRBJ1-2, the V gene TRBV13; 10 bases are a match to TRBD1. CDR1 is PRHDT and CDR2 is FYEKMQ in the germline V gene (reference sequence). V lost 5 bases and J lost 6; bases outside the gene matches: 6. CDR3 length: 14 amino acids. CDR3: CASSTRDRGNGYTF. The CDR3 DNA, read in part, is TGTGCCAGCAGCACCCGGGACAGGGGTAATGGC.

Ten or more counts support this clone. The CDR3 goes on 3 residues after the read ends, and that part is filled in from the germline J gene. The chain links TRBV5-6 to TRBJ2-5, with D possibly TRBD1 on 6 matching bases. Between the trimmed V and J ends, which lost 1 base and 2 bases, there was a span of 12 bases. CDR1 is SGHDT and CDR2 is YYEEEE in the germline V gene. The CDR3 loop spans 15 amino acids. CDR3: CASSLSGTPQETQYF. The sequenced part of the CDR3 DNA is TGTGCCAGCAGCTTGTCCGGGACACCGCAAGAGACC. Full variable domain (outside the CDR3, taken from reference TRBV5-6 and TRBJ2-5): DAGVTQSPTHLIKTRGQQVTLRCSPKSGHDTVSWYQQALGQGPQFIFQYYEEEERQRGNFPDRFSGHQFPNYSSELNVNALLLGDSALYLCASSLSGTPQETQYFGPGTRLLVL.

This clone was seen ten or more times. The covered CDR3 bases are TGTGCCAGCAGTGATCTCAGCTCCTACAATGAG. Residues: CASSDLSSYNE. In full, the CDR3 is CASSDLSSYNEQFF. The chain links TRBV6-1 to TRBJ2-1, with D hard to call. The read ends 3 residues before the CDR3 terminus; that terminus is restored from the germline J gene. CDR3 length equals 14 residues. The germline V gene encodes CDR1 MNHNS and CDR2 SASEGT. The V and J ends lost 3 bases and 0 bases respectively, with 6 bases between them.

Ten or more counts support this clone. The read gets to within 3 residues of the CDR3 end, and the germline J gene fills in the rest. The V call is TRBV11-2, the J call TRBJ1-1; D may be TRBD1 (5 bases). Germline assignment: CDR1 SGHAT and CDR2 FQNNGV. CDR3 length equals 15 residues. V dropped 0 bases and J dropped 4 bases, with 12 bases sitting between them. CDR3 region: CASSLDRVRSTEAFF. The sequenced CDR3 bases are TGTGCCAGCAGCTTAGACAGGGTCCGTTCCACTGAA.

This clone was found many times. The sequenced fragment ends 3 residues before the CDR3 boundary, so the rest is inferred from the germline J gene. The rearrangement uses TRBV20-1 and TRBJ2-3; maybe TRBD2 (6 bases). This CDR3 is 15 amino acids long. The germline V gene has CDR1 DFQATT and CDR2 SNEGSKA (reference sequence). The ends were cut back, 0 bases at V and 2 bases at J, with 12 bases in the middle. The sequenced part of the CDR3 DNA is TGCAGTGCTAGAGATAGGGGCGGGGCCACAGATACG. This translates into CSARDRGGATDT. The complete CDR3 sequence is CSARDRGGATDTQYF.

This clone was counted many times. The observed sequence ends 3 residues before the CDR3 terminus, with the missing tail filled in from the germline J gene. The chain recombines TRBV20-1 with TRBJ2-1, with 14 bases fitting TRBD2. V shed 4 bases, J shed 4 bases, and the junction held 3 bases outside the gene matches. CDR1 is DFQATT, CDR2 SNEGSKA, per germline (reference sequence). CDR3 length equals 15 residues. CDR3 in amino acids: CSAKGLAGAYNEQFF. The CDR3 bases that were read are TGCAGTGCTAAGGGACTAGCGGGAGCGTACAATGAG.

This clone occurred many times. The read ends 3 residues early relative to the CDR3; the germline J gene fills the gap. The chain uses TRBV2 and TRBJ1-4, with a weak D call TRBD1 (6 bases). Trimming took 3 bases from V and 7 from J, leaving 12 bases between them. CDR3 length: 14 residues. CDR1 and CDR2 (germline): SNHLY, FYNNEI. The chain's CDR3 is CASSDYEGVEKLFF. The CDR3 DNA, read in part, is TGTGCCAGCAGTGATTACGAGGGGGTTGAAAAA.

This clone appeared many times. The read gets to within 3 residues of the CDR3 end, and the germline J gene fills in the rest. The genes are TRBV29-1 and TRBJ2-5; TRBD1 matches at 8 bases. The CDR3 consists of 13 residues. Per germline, CDR1 SQVTM and CDR2 ANQGSEA. V lost 5 bases and J lost 1; bases outside the gene matches: 3. The CDR3 region is CSVRQGPQETQYF. CDR3 DNA, as far as it was read: TGCAGCGTTCGACAGGGGCCCCAAGAGACC. Together with reference TRBV29-1 and TRBJ2-5, the CDR3 gives the full variable domain: SAVISQKPSRDICQRGTSLTIQCQVDSQVTMMFWYRQQPGQSLTLIATANQGSEATYESGFVIDKFPISRPNLTFSTLTVSNMSPEDSSIYLCSVRQGPQETQYFGPGTRLLVL.

This clone was seen ten or more times. The read halts 3 residues ahead of the CDR3 end, with the missing end drawn from the germline J gene. At the DNA level, this CDR3 is encoded by other sequences in the same sample as well. V usage is TRBV18 and J usage is TRBJ2-3; 9 bases match TRBD2. CDR1 and CDR2 from the germline V gene are KGHSH and LQKENI. With V trimmed by 1 base and J by 1 base, 0 bases remained unmatched. The CDR3 spans 15 residues. The part of the CDR3 DNA that was read is TGTGCCAGCTCACCACTAGCGGGGGGCACAGATACG. It is translated as CASSPLAGGTDT. The full CDR3 protein is CASSPLAGGTDTQYF.

For this clone: Read coverage stops 3 residues before the CDR3 terminus; the germline J gene supplies the remainder. This chain links TRBV2 with TRBJ2-3, with 7 bases aligning to TRBD2. CDR1 is SNHLY and CDR2 is FYNNEI in the germline V gene. The V gene end was trimmed by 1 base and the J gene end by 4 bases; junction bases not matched to a gene: 11. This CDR3 is built from 17 residues. The part of the CDR3 DNA that was read is TGTGCCAGCAGTGAAGGGTGGAGCGGGGTCGGCGCAGATACG. As protein: CASSEGWSGVGADT. The full CDR3 reads CASSEGWSGVGADTQYF.

This clone was seen at least ten times. The CDR3 goes on 3 residues after the read ends, and that part is filled in from the germline J gene. The chain is built from TRBV24-1 and TRBJ2-7; 9 bases fit TRBD2. The length of the CDR3 is 15 residues. The germline V gene encodes CDR1 KGHDR and CDR2 SFDVKD. The J segment lost 4 bases and the V segment lost 7 bases, leaving 10 bases of the junction unmatched. CDR3 in amino acids: CATRKEHSGSYEQYF. The DNA read from the CDR3 is TGTGCCACCAGAAAAGAACATAGCGGGAGTTACGAG.

This clone was observed many times. CDR3 bases read: TGTGCCAGCAGCTTAGCGGGCCCTAGCTATGAG. Translating it yields CASSLAGPSYE. The whole CDR3 protein reads CASSLAGPSYEQFF. This chain links TRBV7-2 with TRBJ2-1; tentatively, D is TRBD2 (5 bases). The read falls 3 residues short of the CDR3 end, and the missing part is taken from the germline J gene. This CDR3 is 14 amino acids long. From germline, CDR1 is SGHTA and CDR2 FQGNSA. With 0 bases removed from V and 8 bases from J, the gap between germline ends came to 11 bases. The full variable domain, in which reference TRBV7-2 and TRBJ2-1 provide the parts outside the CDR3, is GAGVSQSPSNKVTEKGKDVELRCDPISGHTALYWYRQSLGQGLEFLIYFQGNSAPDKSGLPSDRFSAERTGGSVSTLTIQRTQQEDSAVYLCASSLAGPSYEQFFGPGTRLTVL.

This clone is medium-sized. The CDR3 end lies 3 residues beyond the end of the read and is filled in from the germline J gene. V is TRBV20-1 and J is TRBJ2-2; TRBD1 is a possible D gene (5 bases). The germline V gene has CDR1 DFQATT and CDR2 SNEGSKA (reference sequence). Trimming took 3 bases from V and 6 from J, leaving 14 bases between them. This CDR3 is built from 14 residues. CDR3 DNA, as far as it was read: TGCAGTGCTAGGAAGGGGTTAGAAGCCGGGGAG. Translated: CSARKGLEAGE. The complete CDR3 reads CSARKGLEAGELFF.

This clone was found many times. The read terminates 3 residues before the CDR3 end, so the remaining end is supplied by the germline J gene. The chain links TRBV20-1 to TRBJ1-1; no reliable D call. Looked up from germline, CDR1 is DFQATT and CDR2 is SNEGSKA (reference sequence). The CDR3 is 15 amino acids. V gave up 0 bases and J gave up 1 base, with 12 bases separating them. CDR3 region: CSARDASRSNTEAFF. The CDR3 DNA, read in part, is TGCAGTGCTAGAGATGCGAGCAGGTCGAACACTGAA.

Ten or more counts support this clone. With the read ending 3 residues before the CDR3 end, the germline J gene is used to fill in that end. The chain employs TRBV18 and TRBJ2-3, with 10 bases aligning to TRBD1. Germline trimming cut 2 bases from V and 2 bases from J; bases unmatched to any gene: 4. CDR1 KGHSH and CDR2 LQKENI come from the germline V gene. The CDR3 spans 16 residues. The covered CDR3 bases are TGTGCCAGCTCACCAGGGACAGGGGCCCTCACAGATACG. It is translated as CASSPGTGALTDT. The entire CDR3 sequence reads CASSPGTGALTDTQYF.

This clone was counted many times. The CDR3 goes on 3 residues after the read ends, and that part is filled in from the germline J gene. This sequence joins TRBV19 and TRBJ1-2; 7 nucleotides agree with TRBD1. This CDR3 spans 14 amino acids. The germline V gene encodes CDR1 LNHDA and CDR2 SQIVND (reference sequence). The CDR3 here is CASSSPGQVRGYTF. CDR3 DNA (partial): TGTGCCAGTAGTTCCCCCGGACAGGTACGCGGC.

This clone appeared many times. The read is 3 residues too short to cover the CDR3 end, so that end is filled in from the germline J gene. The chain links TRBV5-4 to TRBJ2-5; 7 nucleotides align to TRBD1. V lost 4 bases, J lost 4 bases, and 7 bases stayed unmatched. The CDR3 runs to 14 residues. Germline loops: CDR1 SGHNT, CDR2 YYREEE (reference sequence). The CDR3 reads CASSTMGQPETQYF. CDR3 bases read: TGTGCCAGCAGCACTATGGGACAGCCAGAGACC.

This clone was counted ten times or more. The read terminates 3 residues before the CDR3 end, so the remaining end is supplied by the germline J gene. This chain uses TRBV7-6 with TRBJ2-3, with 8 positions matching TRBD1. The CDR3 length is 15 residues. V trimming: 0 bases; J trimming: 1 base; junction bases outside the gene matches: 0. The V gene's germline CDR1 is SGHVS and CDR2 FNYEAQ. CDR3 residues: CASSLAGQGTDTQYF. The CDR3 bases that were read are TGTGCCAGCAGCTTAGCGGGACAGGGCACAGATACG.